Listed here are 13 T cell receptor beta chains from one sample, sequenced in a study of T cell responses to AZD1222 COVID-19 vaccine. Libraries were prepared by immunoSEQ multiplex PCR; TCRdb keeps only in-frame clonotypes and omits some of them. The sample carries over 100,000 clones, roughly 86% recorded once. The input for sequencing was peripheral blood, taken 28 days after the second dose of the MenACWY control vaccine. The origin of the receptors is an adult who received the MenACWY meningococcal vaccine as a control.

This sequence joins TRBV5-1 and TRBJ1-1; D is uncertain. V lost 1 base to trimming and J lost 1 base, with 5 bases between them. The CDR3 is made up of 13 amino acids. Germline values: CDR1 SGHRS, CDR2 YFSETQ. The DNA for the CDR3 is TGCGCCAGCAGCTTGAACAGGAACACTGAAGCTTTCTTT. Its protein product is CASSLNRNTEAFF.

This chain joins TRBV5-1 and TRBJ2-7; 7 nucleotides agree with TRBD2. Trimming removed 0 bases from V and 4 bases from J; junction bases left unmatched: 4. This CDR3 has 14 residues. CDR1 is SGHRS and CDR2 is YFSETQ in the germline V gene. In DNA form, the CDR3 reads TGCGCCAGCAGCTTGGGACTAGCCGTTTACGAGCAGTACTTC. It encodes CASSLGLAVYEQYF.

This clone was seen once. V gene TRBV6-5 combines with J gene TRBJ2-7; the D gene is possibly TRBD1 (6 bases). The CDR3 is 15 residues long. The germline V gene has CDR1 MNHEY and CDR2 SVGAGI. Trimming pared 5 bases from V and 6 bases from J, leaving 20 bases between. CDR3 sequence: CASSLHHREGGEQYF. The CDR3 nucleotides are TGTGCCAGCAGTCTTCACCACAGGGAAGGTGGCGAGCAGTACTTC.

This clone is a singleton in its sample. The chain recombines TRBV20-1 with TRBJ1-2, with TRBD1 matching over 7 bases. CDR1 and CDR2 (germline): DFQATT, SNEGSKA (reference sequence). CDR3 size: 13 residues. V shed 3 bases, J shed 6 bases, and the junction held 7 bases outside the gene matches. CDR3 nucleotides: TGCAGTGCTAGTCAGGGGGTCGTGGATGGCTACACCTTC. This translates into CSASQGVVDGYTF.

As DNA, the CDR3 is TGCGCCAGCAGCATACCTCCGGGACAGGGGATGGAGACCCAGTACTTC. This sequence encodes CASSIPPGQGMETQYF. V gene TRBV5-1 combines with J gene TRBJ2-5, with 10 bases fitting TRBD1. Germline CDR1 and CDR2: SGHRS and YFSETQ. The trim removed 4 bases at V and 5 bases at J, leaving 11 bases unmatched. CDR3 length: 16 amino acids.

This clone came up a few times. The CDR3 region is CASSGTRGDNSPLHF. The CDR3 coding sequence is TGTGCCAGCAGCGGAACCAGGGGAGATAATTCACCCCTCCACTTT. The chain has TRBV9 and TRBJ1-6, with D possibly being TRBD1 (6 bases). The CDR3 sequence is 15 residues long. The V gene lost 3 bases and the J gene lost 5 bases, with 12 bases spanning the gap. From germline, CDR1 is SGDLS and CDR2 YYNGEE.

CDR3 coding DNA: TGTGCCAGCAGTGCGACAGGGGGTTCCTCCTACGAGCAGTACTTC. It encodes CASSATGGSSYEQYF. The V and J genes are TRBV27 and TRBJ2-7, with 9 bases that match TRBD1. V shed 5 bases and J 0 bases; nucleotides not matched to a gene: 5. The CDR3 loop spans 15 amino acids. In germline, CDR1 is MNHEY, CDR2 SMNVEV (reference sequence).

The V gene is TRBV7-2, the J gene TRBJ2-2; no definite D call. Trimming shortened V by 1 base and J by 4 bases, and 7 bases separated the two germline ends. Germline V lookup: CDR1 SGHTA, CDR2 FQGNSA. There are 14 residues in the CDR3. CDR3 protein: CASSLVLATGELFF. As DNA, the CDR3 is TGTGCCAGCAGCTTAGTGTTAGCCACCGGGGAGCTGTTTTTT.

The chain has TRBV5-6 and TRBJ1-5; D gene uncertain. The CDR3 totals 14 residues. V was trimmed by 1 base and J by 6 bases, leaving 11 bases between them. From germline, CDR1 is SGHDT and CDR2 YYEEEE. Here the CDR3 DNA reads TGTGCCAGCAGCTTGCGGGGAGGGAGTCAGCCCCAGCATTTT. Translation: CASSLRGGSQPQHF.

CDR3 bases: TGCGCCAGCAGCTTGGAAGGGGGGCTCGGGCAGCCCCAGCATTTT. Translated: CASSLEGGLGQPQHF. The chain recombines TRBV5-1 with TRBJ1-5; D perhaps matches TRBD1 (6 bases). This CDR3 region has 15 residues. Germline V CDR1 and CDR2: SGHRS, YFSETQ. Trimming removed 0 bases from V and 7 bases from J, with 14 bases in between. Full variable domain (outside the CDR3, taken from reference TRBV5-1 and TRBJ1-5): KAGVTQTPRYLIKTRGQQVTLSCSPISGHRSVSWYQQTPGQGLQFLFEYFSETQRNKGNFPGRFSGRQFSNSRSEMNVSTLELGDSALYLCASSLEGGLGQPQHFGDGTRLSIL.

This chain uses TRBV5-1 with TRBJ2-1; 10 bases fit TRBD1. The germline CDR1 and CDR2 sequences are SGHRS and YFSETQ. The V segment lost 7 bases and the J segment 1 base; nucleotides outside the gene matches: 8. This CDR3 has 16 residues. As DNA, the CDR3 is TGCGCCAGCCAGAGACCGGACAGGGGGTCCTACAATGAGCAGTTCTTC. Its protein is CASQRPDRGSYNEQFF.

The chain links TRBV7-2 to TRBJ1-6; no clear D gene. This CDR3 spans 18 amino acids. Germline CDR1 SGHTA, CDR2 FQGNSA. Trimming removed 5 bases from V and 0 bases from J, with 17 bases in between. The CDR3 here is CASSPPGRFPSYNSPLHF. The CDR3 DNA is TGTGCCAGCAGCCCCCCGGGCAGGTTCCCCTCCTATAATTCACCCCTCCACTTT.

This chain links TRBV2 with TRBJ2-1; 9 nucleotides agree with TRBD2. Germline CDR1 SNHLY, CDR2 FYNNEI. The CDR3 consists of 14 residues. The V gene end was trimmed by 4 bases and the J gene end by 3 bases; junction bases not matched to a gene: 1. CDR3 sequence reads: CASSGAGGYNEQFF. Written as DNA, the CDR3 is TGTGCCAGCAGTGGAGCGGGAGGCTACAATGAGCAGTTCTTC.